A selection of T cell receptor beta chains follows, all from one sample in a study of T cell responses to AZD1222 COVID-19 vaccine. Sequenced by immunoSEQ multiplex PCR; TCRdb stores in-frame clones only, minus some. The sample yields some 96,000 clones, 85% to 90% seen once. The sequenced sample was peripheral blood, obtained 28 days after the second AZD1222 dose. These receptors were taken from an adult who received the AZD1222 COVID-19 vaccine. The CDR3 runs from the conserved cysteine through the conserved F or W. D genes are given only for firm matches. Size values are once, few and many counts, or a class for expanded clones, and some rows have none.

CDR3: CASQGQPLNSYEQYF
DNA: TGTGCCAGTCAAGGACAGCCACTAAACTCCTACGAGCAGTACTTC
size: once
V: TRBV2
length: 15
J: TRBJ2-7
D: NA

CDR3: CSVEGGGWGYYGYTF
DNA: TGCAGCGTTGAGGGGGGAGGTTGGGGATACTATGGCTACACCTTC
size: NA
V: TRBV29-1
length: 15
J: TRBJ1-2
D: NA

CDR3: CASSLQGSYEQYF
DNA: TGTGCCAGCAGTTTGCAGGGCTCCTACGAGCAGTACTTC
size: NA
V: TRBV9
length: 13
J: TRBJ2-7
D: NA

CDR3: CASRGGAMNTGELFF
DNA: TGTGCCAGTCGTGGGGGGGCTATGAACACCGGGGAGCTGTTTTTT
size: once
V: TRBV19
length: 15
J: TRBJ2-2
D: NA

CDR3: CASRKQGRNSPLHF
DNA: TGTGCCAGCAGGAAACAGGGACGCAATTCACCCCTCCACTTT
size: NA
V: TRBV27
length: 14
J: TRBJ1-6
D: NA

CDR3: CASSWGSPYNEQFF
DNA: TGTGCCAGCAGTTGGGGTTCCCCGTACAATGAGCAGTTCTTC
size: NA
V: TRBV28
length: 14
J: TRBJ2-1
D: NA

CDR3: CASRRTSVKETQYF
DNA: TGTGCCAGCAGGAGGACTAGCGTGAAAGAGACCCAGTACTTC
size: NA
V: TRBV7-8
length: 14
J: TRBJ2-5
D: TRBD2

CDR3: CASSLALAGYNEQFF
DNA: TGCGCCAGCAGCTTGGCACTAGCGGGATACAATGAGCAGTTCTTC
size: once
V: TRBV5-1
length: 15
J: TRBJ2-1
D: TRBD2

CDR3: CASARTGISYNEQFF
DNA: TGTGCCAGCGCTCGGACAGGGATCTCCTACAATGAGCAGTTCTTC
size: NA
V: TRBV14
length: 15
J: TRBJ2-1
D: TRBD1

CDR3: CASSLLGQGEQFF
DNA: TGTGCCAGCAGCTTGTTAGGACAGGGTGAGCAGTTCTTC
size: few
V: TRBV11-3
length: 13
J: TRBJ2-1
D: TRBD1

CDR3: CASSPYPGTEPLNTEAFF
DNA: TGTGCCAGCAGTCCCTACCCTGGGACAGAGCCCTTGAACACTGAAGCTTTCTTT
size: NA
V: TRBV27
length: 18
J: TRBJ1-1
D: TRBD1

CDR3: CASSLTLRGPRDEQFF
DNA: TGCGCCAGCAGCTTAACCCTCAGGGGGCCTAGAGATGAGCAGTTCTTC
size: few
V: TRBV5-1
length: 16
J: TRBJ2-1
D: TRBD1

CDR3: CSVVEGYNEQFF
DNA: TGCAGCGTTGTCGAAGGGTACAATGAGCAGTTCTTC
size: NA
V: TRBV29-1
length: 12
J: TRBJ2-1
D: NA

CDR3: CASSTGEGALHF
DNA: TGTGCCAGCTCTACGGGGGAGGGAGCCCTCCACTTT
size: NA
V: TRBV6-5
length: 12
J: TRBJ1-6
D: NA

CDR3: CSAGAAGAYTGELFF
DNA: TGCAGCGCGGGGGCAGCGGGGGCGTACACCGGGGAGCTGTTTTTT
size: NA
V: TRBV29-1
length: 15
J: TRBJ2-2
D: TRBD2

CDR3: CASSFRDTNEKLFF
DNA: TGTGCCAGCAGTTTCCGGGATACTAATGAAAAACTGTTTTTT
size: NA
V: TRBV6-5
length: 14
J: TRBJ1-4
D: NA

CDR3: CASSLDRVEGYTF
DNA: TGTGCCAGCAGCTTGGACCGTGTGGAGGGCTACACCTTC
size: NA
V: TRBV5-4
length: 13
J: TRBJ1-2
D: NA

CDR3: CASSLQGRVYNSPLHF
DNA: TGTGCCAGCAGTCTACAGGGAAGAGTGTATAATTCACCCCTCCACTTT
size: NA
V: TRBV27
length: 16
J: TRBJ1-6
D: NA

CDR3: CAIRGQSTNEKLFF
DNA: TGTGCCATCAGAGGACAGTCAACTAATGAAAAACTGTTTTTT
size: NA
V: TRBV10-3
length: 14
J: TRBJ1-4
D: NA

CDR3: CASTSDSSGYSPLHF
DNA: TGTGCCAGTACCTCCGACAGCTCCGGGTATTCACCCCTCCACTTT
size: NA
V: TRBV19
length: 15
J: TRBJ1-6
D: NA

CDR3: CASSQGWPTSQETQYF
DNA: TGCGCCAGCAGCCAAGGGTGGCCGACTTCCCAAGAGACCCAGTACTTC
size: NA
V: TRBV4-1
length: 16
J: TRBJ2-5
D: NA

CDR3: CASSLNYEQYF
DNA: TGTGCCAGCAGCTTGAACTACGAGCAGTACTTC
size: NA
V: TRBV5-6
length: 11
J: TRBJ2-7
D: NA

CDR3: CASSPTGWEQYF
DNA: TGTGCCAGCAGTCCGACAGGGTGGGAGCAGTACTTC
size: NA
V: TRBV6-5
length: 12
J: TRBJ2-7
D: TRBD1

CDR3: CASSRGQGYNEQFF
DNA: TGCGCCAGCAGCCGGGGACAGGGTTACAATGAGCAGTTCTTC
size: NA
V: TRBV5-1
length: 14
J: TRBJ2-1
D: TRBD1

CDR3: CASSRASGSLRPTDTQYF
DNA: TGCGCCAGCAGTCGGGCTAGCGGGAGTTTAAGACCCACAGATACGCAGTATTTT
size: NA
V: TRBV23-1
length: 18
J: TRBJ2-3
D: TRBD2

CDR3: CASRTPKPAYTEAFF
DNA: TGTGCCAGCAGAACCCCAAAGCCGGCCTACACTGAAGCTTTCTTT
size: NA
V: TRBV6-5
length: 15
J: TRBJ1-1
D: NA

CDR3: CASSDSGQYYEQYF
DNA: TGCGCCAGCAGTGATTCGGGACAATACTACGAGCAGTACTTC
size: NA
V: TRBV10-1
length: 14
J: TRBJ2-7
D: NA

CDR3: CAISAGQKYGYTF
DNA: TGTGCCATCAGTGCGGGACAGAAGTATGGCTACACCTTC
size: NA
V: TRBV10-3
length: 13
J: TRBJ1-2
D: TRBD1

CDR3: CASSLVGWRRNTGELFF
DNA: TGTGCCAGCAGCTTGGTGGGCTGGCGAAGGAACACCGGGGAGCTGTTTTTT
size: few
V: TRBV5-4
length: 17
J: TRBJ2-2
D: NA

CDR3: CASSYGLAGDGEQFF
DNA: TGTGCCAGCAGTTACGGACTAGCGGGAGATGGTGAGCAGTTCTTC
size: NA
V: TRBV6-5
length: 15
J: TRBJ2-1
D: TRBD2

CDR3: CASSTRGSHEQYF
DNA: TGTGCCAGCAGCACCCGGGGGTCCCACGAGCAGTACTTC
size: NA
V: TRBV5-4
length: 13
J: TRBJ2-7
D: NA

CDR3: CSVDQATHPETQYF
DNA: TGCAGCGTTGACCAGGCCACCCACCCCGAGACCCAGTACTTC
size: NA
V: TRBV29-1
length: 14
J: TRBJ2-5
D: NA

CDR3: CASSPGLAGTDTQYF
DNA: TGTGCCAGCAGCCCGGGACTAGCGGGCACAGATACGCAGTATTTT
size: NA
V: TRBV3-1/TRBV3-2
length: 15
J: TRBJ2-3
D: TRBD2

CDR3: CASSPNPATNEKLFF
DNA: TGTGCCAGCTCACCAAACCCGGCGACTAATGAAAAACTGTTTTTT
size: once
V: TRBV18
length: 15
J: TRBJ1-4
D: NA

CDR3: CASSSWTGGGTEAFF
DNA: TGTGCCAGCAGTTCCTGGACAGGGGGGGGCACTGAAGCTTTCTTT
size: NA
V: TRBV28
length: 15
J: TRBJ1-1
D: TRBD1

CDR3: CASSLAGQRGTDTQYF
DNA: TGCGCCAGCAGCTTGGCCGGGCAAAGGGGCACAGATACGCAGTATTTT
size: NA
V: TRBV5-1
length: 16
J: TRBJ2-3
D: NA

CDR3: CATDDGGRAETQYF
DNA: TGTGCCACCGACGACGGAGGTAGGGCAGAGACCCAGTACTTC
size: NA
V: TRBV15
length: 14
J: TRBJ2-5
D: NA

CDR3: CATSRQTVAYNEQFF
DNA: TGTGCCACCAGCAGACAGACAGTCGCCTACAATGAGCAGTTCTTC
size: NA
V: TRBV15
length: 15
J: TRBJ2-1
D: NA